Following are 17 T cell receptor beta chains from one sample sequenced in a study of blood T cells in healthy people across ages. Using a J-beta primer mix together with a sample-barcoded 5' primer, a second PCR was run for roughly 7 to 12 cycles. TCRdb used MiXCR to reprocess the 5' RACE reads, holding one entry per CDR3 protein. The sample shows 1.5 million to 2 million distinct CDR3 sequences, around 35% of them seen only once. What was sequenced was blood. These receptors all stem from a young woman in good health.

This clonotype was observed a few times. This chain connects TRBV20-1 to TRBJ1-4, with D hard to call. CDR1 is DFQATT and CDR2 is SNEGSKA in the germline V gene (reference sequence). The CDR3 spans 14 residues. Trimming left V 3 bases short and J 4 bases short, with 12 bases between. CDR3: CSARSRLVNEKLFF. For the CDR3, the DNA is TGCAGTGCTAGGTCCCGCCTAGTTAATGAAAAACTGTTTTTT.

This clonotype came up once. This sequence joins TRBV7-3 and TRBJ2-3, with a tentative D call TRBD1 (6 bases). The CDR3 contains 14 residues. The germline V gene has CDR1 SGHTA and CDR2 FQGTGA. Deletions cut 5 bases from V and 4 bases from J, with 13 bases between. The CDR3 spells CASSGVQGADTQYF. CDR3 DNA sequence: TGTGCCAGCAGCGGAGTACAGGGCGCAGATACGCAGTATTTT.

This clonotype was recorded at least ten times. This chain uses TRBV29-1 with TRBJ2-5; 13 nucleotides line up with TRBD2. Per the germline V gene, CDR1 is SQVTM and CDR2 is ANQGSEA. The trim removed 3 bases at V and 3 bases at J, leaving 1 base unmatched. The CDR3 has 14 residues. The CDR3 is CSVDGLAGEETQYF. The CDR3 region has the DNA TGCAGCGTTGATGGACTAGCGGGGGAAGAGACCCAGTACTTC.

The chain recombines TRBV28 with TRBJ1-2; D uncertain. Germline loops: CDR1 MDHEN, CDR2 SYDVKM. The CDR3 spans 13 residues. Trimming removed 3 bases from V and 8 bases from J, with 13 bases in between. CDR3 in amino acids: CASSLRPLPGYTF. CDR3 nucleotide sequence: TGTGCCAGCAGTTTGAGGCCCCTCCCGGGCTACACCTTC.

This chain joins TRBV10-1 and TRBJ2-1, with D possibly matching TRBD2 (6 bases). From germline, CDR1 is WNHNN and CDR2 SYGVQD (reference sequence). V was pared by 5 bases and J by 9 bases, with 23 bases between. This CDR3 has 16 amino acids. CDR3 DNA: TGCGCCAGCAGTAAGGGACCACTTACAAGGGAGGCTGAGCAGTTCTTC. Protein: CASSKGPLTREAEQFF.

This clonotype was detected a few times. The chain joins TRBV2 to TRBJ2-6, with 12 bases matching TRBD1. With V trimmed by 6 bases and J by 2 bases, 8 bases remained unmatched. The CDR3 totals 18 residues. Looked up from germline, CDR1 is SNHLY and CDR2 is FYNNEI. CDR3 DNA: TGTGCCAGCAGCAACCGGGACAGGGGGCTCACTGGGGCCAACGTCCTGACTTTC. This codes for CASSNRDRGLTGANVLTF.

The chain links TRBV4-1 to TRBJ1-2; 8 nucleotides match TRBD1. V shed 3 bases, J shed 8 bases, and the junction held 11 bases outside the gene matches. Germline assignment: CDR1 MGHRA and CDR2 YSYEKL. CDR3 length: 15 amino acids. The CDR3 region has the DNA TGCGCCAGCAGCCACAGGACAGGGACAGCCGTCGGCTACACCTTC. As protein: CASSHRTGTAVGYTF.

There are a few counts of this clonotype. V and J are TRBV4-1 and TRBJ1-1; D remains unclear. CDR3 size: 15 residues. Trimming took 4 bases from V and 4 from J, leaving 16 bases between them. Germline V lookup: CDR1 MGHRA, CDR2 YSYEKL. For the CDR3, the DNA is TGCGCCAGCAGCCCCGGAGGGATTGGAAGCACTGAAGCTTTCTTT. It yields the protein CASSPGGIGSTEAFF.

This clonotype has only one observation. The CDR3 region is CASSVDVLEDTQYF. The CDR3 DNA reads TGTGCCAGCAGCGTAGACGTACTGGAAGATACGCAGTATTTT. The chain couples TRBV9 to TRBJ2-3, with D unclear. The V end lost 0 bases, the J end lost 5 bases, and 10 bases lay between the germline ends. Per germline, CDR1 SGDLS and CDR2 YYNGEE. This CDR3 region has 14 residues.

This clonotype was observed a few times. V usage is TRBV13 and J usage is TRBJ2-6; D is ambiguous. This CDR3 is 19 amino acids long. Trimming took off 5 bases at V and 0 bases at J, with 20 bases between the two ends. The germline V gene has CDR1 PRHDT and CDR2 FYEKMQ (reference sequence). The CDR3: CASSLLWIRTASGANVLTF. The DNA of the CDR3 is TGTGCCAGCAGCCTACTCTGGATCCGGACGGCCTCTGGGGCCAACGTCCTGACTTTC.

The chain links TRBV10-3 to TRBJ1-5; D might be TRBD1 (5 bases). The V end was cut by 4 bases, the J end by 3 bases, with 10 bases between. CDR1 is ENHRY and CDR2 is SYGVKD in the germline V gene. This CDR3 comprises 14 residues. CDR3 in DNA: TGTGCCATCAGTGGACAGAGTCTCAATCAGCCCCAGCATTTT. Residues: CAISGQSLNQPQHF.

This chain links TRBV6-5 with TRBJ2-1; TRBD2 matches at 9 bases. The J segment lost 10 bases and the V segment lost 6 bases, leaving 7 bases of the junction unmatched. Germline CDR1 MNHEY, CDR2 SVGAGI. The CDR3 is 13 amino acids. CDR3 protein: CASREAGGREQFF. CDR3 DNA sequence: TGTGCCAGCAGAGAAGCGGGAGGTCGAGAGCAGTTCTTC.

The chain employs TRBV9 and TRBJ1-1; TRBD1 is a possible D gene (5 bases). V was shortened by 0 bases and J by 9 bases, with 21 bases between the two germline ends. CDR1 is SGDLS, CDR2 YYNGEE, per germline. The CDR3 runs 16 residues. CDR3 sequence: CASSVATGPEGPQAFF. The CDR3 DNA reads TGTGCCAGCAGCGTAGCTACGGGGCCAGAAGGGCCCCAAGCTTTCTTT.

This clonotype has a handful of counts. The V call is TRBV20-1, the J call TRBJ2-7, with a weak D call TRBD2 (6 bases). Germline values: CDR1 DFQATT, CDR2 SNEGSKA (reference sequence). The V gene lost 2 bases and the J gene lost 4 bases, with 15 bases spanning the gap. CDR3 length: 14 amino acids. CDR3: CSARRGSGEYEQYF. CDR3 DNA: TGCAGTGCTAGACGGGGGTCTGGGGAATACGAGCAGTACTTC.

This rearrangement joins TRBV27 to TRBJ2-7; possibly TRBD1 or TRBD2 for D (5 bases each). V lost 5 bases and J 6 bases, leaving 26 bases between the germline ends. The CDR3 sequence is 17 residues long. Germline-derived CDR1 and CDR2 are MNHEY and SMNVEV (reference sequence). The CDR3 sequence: CASSPALGVYGDTEQYF. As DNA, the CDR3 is TGTGCCAGCAGTCCCGCCCTGGGGGTCTACGGGGATACCGAGCAGTACTTC.

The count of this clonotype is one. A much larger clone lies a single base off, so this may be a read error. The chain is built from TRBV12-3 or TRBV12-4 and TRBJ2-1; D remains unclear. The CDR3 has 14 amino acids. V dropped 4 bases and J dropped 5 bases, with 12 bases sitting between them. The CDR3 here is CASSSSLNNNEQFF. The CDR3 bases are TGTGCCAGCAGTTCAAGCCTTAACAACAATGAGCAGTTCTTC.

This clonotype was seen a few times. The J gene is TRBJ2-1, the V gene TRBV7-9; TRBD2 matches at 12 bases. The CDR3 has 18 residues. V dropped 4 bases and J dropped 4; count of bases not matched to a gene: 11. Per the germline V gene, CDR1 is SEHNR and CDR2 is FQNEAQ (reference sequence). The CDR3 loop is CASSSRLAGGGTYNEQFF. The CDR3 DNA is TGTGCCAGCAGCTCCCGGCTAGCGGGAGGGGGGACTTACAATGAGCAGTTCTTC.